Listed here are 3 T cell receptor beta chains from one sample, sequenced in a study of T cell responses to AZD1222 COVID-19 vaccine. TCRdb's copy holds only in-frame clones and misses some; the assay was immunoSEQ multiplex PCR. The sample yields fewer than 120,000 clones, roughly 90% seen once. Specimen: peripheral blood, collected 28 days after the second AZD1222 dose. The receptors here all came from an adult who received the AZD1222 COVID-19 vaccine.

In the case of this clone: An end of the junction does not agree with germline; a read error may underlie this. V is TRBV20-1 and J is TRBJ2-7, with 14 positions matching TRBD2. This CDR3 has 11 residues. CDR1 is DFQATT, CDR2 SNEGSKA, per germline (reference sequence). CDR3 coding DNA: TGCAGTGCCTCGGGACTAGCGGGAGTAAAGTTC. Its protein is CSASGLAGVKF.

In its sample, this clone was seen once. This chain links TRBV2 with TRBJ1-5; no definite D call. Germline V CDR1 and CDR2: SNHLY, FYNNEI. Trimming removed 8 bases from V and 7 bases from J, with 9 bases in between. CDR3 length: 11 amino acids. CDR3 region: CASGRGQPQHF. CDR3 nucleotide sequence: TGTGCCAGCGGACGAGGGCAGCCCCAGCATTTT.

The genes are TRBV11-3 and TRBJ2-5; the D is unclear. Trimming removed 2 bases from V and 4 bases from J, with 14 bases in between. CDR1 SGHNT and CDR2 YENEEA come from the germline V gene. There are 15 residues in the CDR3. In DNA form, the CDR3 reads TGTGCCAGCAGCTTATACAGCCTCATCGGAGAGACCCAGTACTTC. It yields the protein CASSLYSLIGETQYF.